Listed below are T cell receptor beta chains from one sample, sequenced in a study of blood T cell repertoires in COVID-19. Sequencing used immunoSEQ multiplex PCR; TCRdb keeps in-frame clones, though not all of them. This sample yields 350,000 to 450,000 clones, of which 89% are seen a single time; 0.95% to 1.5% belongs to the top ten. The sequencing sample was made of peripheral blood. The origin of the receptors is a man between 40 and 49 years old with acute or convalescent COVID-19. CDR3s include the opening cysteine and the closing phenylalanine or tryptophan. A D gene is named only where the DNA matches it firmly. Clone size is given for some rows only: seen once, a few or many times, or a class if the clone is expanded.

DNA,CDR3,size,D,J,V
TGTGCCAGCAGTTACTTTAGGGGAATATATGGCTACACCTTC,CASSYFRGIYGYTF,-,-,TRBJ1-2,TRBV6-5
TGTGCCAGCAGGTCAGGGACTAGCTCTGGAAACACCATATATTTT,CASRSGTSSGNTIYF,-,-,TRBJ1-3,TRBV5-5
TGTGCCAGCAGCTTAAGTATTGTCCTAGCGAGTACAGATACGCAGTATTTT,CASSLSIVLASTDTQYF,-,-,TRBJ2-3,TRBV7-3
TGTGCCAGCAGTCTAGTGAGAGATGAGCAGTTCTTC,CASSLVRDEQFF,-,-,TRBJ2-1,TRBV6-6
TGTGCCAGCAGTTACTCGGGGGCGGCAGGGACCAAGACAGATACGCAGTATTTT,CASSYSGAAGTKTDTQYF,-,-,TRBJ2-3,TRBV6-2/TRBV6-3
TGTGCCAGCAGTCCTCAGGGGGTGGAGACCCAGTACTTC,CASSPQGVETQYF,-,TRBD1,TRBJ2-5,TRBV12-3/TRBV12-4
TGTGCCAGCAGTTTATCGCTAGCGGAGCAGTTCTTC,CASSLSLAEQFF,-,-,TRBJ2-1,TRBV12-3/TRBV12-4
TGTGCCAGCAGCTTTTTGGGAGCTTGGGAGCAGTACTTC,CASSFLGAWEQYF,-,-,TRBJ2-7,TRBV5-4
TGTGCCAGCAGTGACCACAGGGGGCACACCGGGGAGCTGTTTTTT,CASSDHRGHTGELFF,-,TRBD1,TRBJ2-2,TRBV6-1
TGTGCCAGCAGCCAAGGTGCGGGTGGGTTCACAGATACGCAGTATTTT,CASSQGAGGFTDTQYF,-,-,TRBJ2-3,TRBV3-1/TRBV3-2
TGTGCCAGCAGTTACGACCCTCGGTCTAGCGGTAGCACAGATACGCAGTATTTT,CASSYDPRSSGSTDTQYF,-,TRBD2,TRBJ2-3,TRBV28
TGTGCCAGCAGCTCCTCAGGGGGCGGTAATGAAAAACTGTTTTTT,CASSSSGGGNEKLFF,-,TRBD1,TRBJ1-4,TRBV7-6
TGTGCCACCTCCCATGCCGGGACAGGGGGTATTGGGACTGAAGCTTTCTTT,CATSHAGTGGIGTEAFF,-,TRBD1,TRBJ1-1,TRBV28
TGTGCCAGCAGTGAAGACTTTGATTTCTCTGAAGCTTTCTTT,CASSEDFDFSEAFF,-,-,TRBJ1-1,TRBV7-9
TGTGCCAGCAGTCGTCAGGGCTACGGGGAGCTGTTTTTT,CASSRQGYGELFF,-,-,TRBJ2-2,TRBV6-5
TGTGCCAGCAGCCAGCAGAACTATGGCTACACCTTC,CASSQQNYGYTF,once,-,TRBJ1-2,TRBV14
TGTGCCAGCAGTTACCCCAGGCGACAAGAGACCCAGTACTTC,CASSYPRRQETQYF,-,-,TRBJ2-5,TRBV6-2/TRBV6-3
TGTGCCAGCAGAGCCGGGACAGGGAATGGCTACACCTTC,CASRAGTGNGYTF,-,TRBD1,TRBJ1-2,TRBV6-5
TGTGCCAGCAGCGCCGGTTCGGATAATTCACCCCTCCACTTT,CASSAGSDNSPLHF,once,-,TRBJ1-6,TRBV9
TGTGCCAGCAGGGATGACAGGGGGCGCGCAGATACGCAGTATTTT,CASRDDRGRADTQYF,-,TRBD1,TRBJ2-3,TRBV6-5
TGTGCCAGCAGTGATAACCAGGAACCGTACGAGCAGTACTTC,CASSDNQEPYEQYF,few,-,TRBJ2-7,TRBV2
TGTGCCAGCTCGCTATTGAGGGGAGGCGAAAAACTGTTTTTT,CASSLLRGGEKLFF,-,-,TRBJ1-4,TRBV18
TGTGCCAGCAGCTTAGAGGGGTCGCGGGGTGTTAACTATGGCTACACCTTC,CASSLEGSRGVNYGYTF,-,-,TRBJ1-2,TRBV7-8
TGTGCCAGCAGTCCTGGACTAGCGGGAGTCTACGAGCAGTACTTC,CASSPGLAGVYEQYF,-,TRBD2,TRBJ2-7,TRBV9
TGTGCCAGCAGCTTAGCCCCGCAGCTAGATGGCTACACCTTC,CASSLAPQLDGYTF,-,-,TRBJ1-2,TRBV7-6
TGTGCCAGCAGGGGGACGGGACAGAAATCCTATGGCTACACCTTC,CASRGTGQKSYGYTF,-,TRBD1,TRBJ1-2,TRBV27
TGTGCCAGCAGCTTGCTCAGGGGATTCGGCTACAATGAGCAGTTCTTC,CASSLLRGFGYNEQFF,-,-,TRBJ2-1,TRBV7-8
TGTGCCAGCAGTTCCCTCTCAGGGGGCCACCACAATGAGCAGTTCTTC,CASSSLSGGHHNEQFF,-,TRBD1,TRBJ2-1,TRBV28
TGCGCCAGCAGTGAGGGGGGGGCTACTGAAGCTTTCTTT,CASSEGGATEAFF,-,-,TRBJ1-1,TRBV10-1
TGCGCCAGCAGCCAATCACAGGGAGGGTATGGCTACACCTTC,CASSQSQGGYGYTF,-,-,TRBJ1-2,TRBV4-1
TGTGCCAGCAGCTTATACGGCCTAGCTATCGATGAGCAGTTCTTC,CASSLYGLAIDEQFF,few,-,TRBJ2-1,TRBV7-3
TGTGCCAGCCACCGGAAACAGAGCAATGAGCAGTTCTTC,CASHRKQSNEQFF,-,-,TRBJ2-1,TRBV27
TGTGCCAGCAGGAGGGACAGGGGATTAGGTGGCTACACCTTC,CASRRDRGLGGYTF,-,TRBD1,TRBJ1-2,TRBV2
TGTGCCAGTAGTATGGGTAGGGTAGGGGAAGAGACCCAGTACTTC,CASSMGRVGEETQYF,-,-,TRBJ2-5,TRBV19
TGTGCCAGCAGCTTGACAGGGAATCAGCCCCAGCATTTT,CASSLTGNQPQHF,-,TRBD1,TRBJ1-5,TRBV7-3
TGTGCCAGCAGCCACCGCCCAGGGGGTGGTGAAGCTTTCTTT,CASSHRPGGGEAFF,-,TRBD1,TRBJ1-1,TRBV9
TGTGCCAGCAGCTCAAGAATGAAAACCGGGACAGACTTC,CASSSRMKTGTDF,-,TRBD1,TRBJ1-2,TRBV13
TGTGCCAGCACCGAGTATCGGAGCACAGATACGCAGTATTTT,CASTEYRSTDTQYF,-,-,TRBJ2-3,TRBV2
TGTGCCAGCACCTCCCGTAGCGGGAGATGGAATGAGCAGTTCTTC,CASTSRSGRWNEQFF,-,TRBD2,TRBJ2-1,TRBV28
TGTGCCAGCAGCCTCCCCGGGGGGCGTGCGGGCTACACCTTC,CASSLPGGRAGYTF,-,-,TRBJ1-2,TRBV5-5
TGCGCCAGCAGCTTGGGTCGGGAGTACGGGGAGCTGTTTTTT,CASSLGREYGELFF,-,-,TRBJ2-2,TRBV5-1
TGTGCCAGTAGTCCTAGACACGACGCGGGGGAGACCCAGTACTTC,CASSPRHDAGETQYF,once,-,TRBJ2-5,TRBV19
TGTGCCAGCAGCCAAGATCCCATGGGACAGGGCAATCAGCCCCAGCATTTT,CASSQDPMGQGNQPQHF,-,TRBD1,TRBJ1-5,TRBV3-1/TRBV3-2
TGCGCCAGCAGCCGAGCTAGCTACCAAGAGACCCAGTACTTC,CASSRASYQETQYF,once,-,TRBJ2-5,TRBV5-1
TGTGCCAGCAGTCGACAGGGGGCTTACTATGGCTACACCTTC,CASSRQGAYYGYTF,few,TRBD1,TRBJ1-2,TRBV6-5
TGTGCCAGCAGTGAAGGGTTAGGAGGGGAGACCCAGTACTTC,CASSEGLGGETQYF,-,-,TRBJ2-5,TRBV2
TGCGCCAGCAGCCCCGGGACAGGGGGCTCTTGGACGTCGAACACCGGGGAGCTGTTTTTT,CASSPGTGGSWTSNTGELFF,-,TRBD1,TRBJ2-2,TRBV5-1
TGCGCCAGCAGCTCCCAAGACCCTACTGAGAGGGCTTTCTTT,CASSSQDPTERAFF,-,-,TRBJ1-1,TRBV5-1
TGTGCCAGCAGCCAGGACCTCCGGGGACAGGGGGATGGCTACACCTTC,CASSQDLRGQGDGYTF,-,TRBD1,TRBJ1-2,TRBV3-1/TRBV3-2